This is a list of T cell receptor beta chains from one sample in a study of blood T cell repertoires in COVID-19. Profiling relied on immunoSEQ multiplex PCR, and the TCRdb table lists in-frame clones only, not all of them. Altogether about 290,000 clones are present, around 86% being singletons, with the ten largest covering 1.7%. The sample comprised PBMCs or T cells enriched from blood (not recorded which). The source of these receptors is a woman in her 40s who had recovered from COVID-19. CDR3s leave out the opening cysteine and the closing phenylalanine or tryptophan. The order of the fields is V gene, J gene, CDR3 protein.

V: TRBV30
J: TRBJ1-6
CDR3: AWSTGSSPLH

V: TRBV18
J: TRBJ2-6
CDR3: ASSPPGRPSGANVLT

V: TRBV20-1
J: TRBJ2-1
CDR3: SARDAGGWF

V: TRBV4-3
J: TRBJ1-6
CDR3: ASSQRTENSPLH

V: TRBV28
J: TRBJ2-7
CDR3: ASTLGPAYEQY

V: TRBV9
J: TRBJ1-3
CDR3: ASSAGQLASGNTIY

V: TRBV18
J: TRBJ1-5
CDR3: ASSPLASSGNQPQH

V: TRBV5-1
J: TRBJ1-5
CDR3: ASSLGTGNQPQH

V: TRBV4-3
J: TRBJ1-5
CDR3: ASSQGTGGDQPQH

V: TRBV6-5
J: TRBJ1-4
CDR3: ASKRGSTNEKLF

V: TRBV19
J: TRBJ1-2
CDR3: ANSTRRFRGPRSCGYT

V: TRBV19
J: TRBJ1-2
CDR3: ASSILGQGASGYT

V: TRBV9
J: TRBJ1-2
CDR3: ASTLDGYT

V: TRBV2
J: TRBJ2-2
CDR3: ASRLRAGLNTGELF

V: TRBV16
J: TRBJ1-1
CDR3: ASSQQGSRTEAF

V: TRBV7-8
J: TRBJ2-7
CDR3: ASSLGGIGSYEQY

V: TRBV28
J: TRBJ1-1
CDR3: ASSLWSGGARDEAF

V: TRBV19
J: TRBJ2-6
CDR3: ASGDPGGRGANVLT

V: TRBV2
J: TRBJ2-5
CDR3: ASSGTGSVPQY

V: TRBV4-1
J: TRBJ1-5
CDR3: ASSMPPVPDRAHQPQH

V: TRBV27
J: TRBJ1-6
CDR3: ASSSQLLGARGSPLH

V: TRBV19
J: TRBJ2-5
CDR3: ASSRGQVLSGETQY

V: TRBV18
J: TRBJ1-2
CDR3: ASSQKAGNYGYT

V: TRBV2
J: TRBJ2-7
CDR3: ASRWTSGRAVHEQY

V: TRBV5-1
J: TRBJ2-7
CDR3: ASSFGTGLQLAYEQY

V: TRBV15
J: TRBJ1-2
CDR3: ATSSVRGYGRDGYT

V: TRBV7-9
J: TRBJ2-7
CDR3: ASSLALAEFYEQY

V: TRBV9
J: TRBJ1-5
CDR3: ASTIFSRGANQPQH

V: TRBV7-2
J: TRBJ2-7
CDR3: ASSLVPQGYEQY

V: TRBV4-3
J: TRBJ2-7
CDR3: ASSQDASTGYEQY

V: TRBV19
J: TRBJ2-7
CDR3: ASSIDKTPTYEQY

V: TRBV27
J: TRBJ2-5
CDR3: ASTLAGGEGETQY

V: TRBV25-1
J: TRBJ2-1
CDR3: ASSGLAGDNEQF

V: TRBV7-3
J: TRBJ2-2
CDR3: ASSLGVNTGELF

V: TRBV7-9
J: TRBJ1-2
CDR3: ASSFSTTPGYT

V: TRBV29-1
J: TRBJ2-1
CDR3: SAGTGTYNEQF

V: TRBV13
J: TRBJ1-1
CDR3: ASSRGGRGLENTEAF